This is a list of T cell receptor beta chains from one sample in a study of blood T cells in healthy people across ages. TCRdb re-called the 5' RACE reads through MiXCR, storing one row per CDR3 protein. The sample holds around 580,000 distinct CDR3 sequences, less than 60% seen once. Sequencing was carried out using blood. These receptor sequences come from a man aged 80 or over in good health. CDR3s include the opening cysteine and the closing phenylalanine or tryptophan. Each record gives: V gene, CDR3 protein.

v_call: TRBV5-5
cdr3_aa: CASSPQGLSLTYYEQYF

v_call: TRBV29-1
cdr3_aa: CSSYSGTGGCNSYNSPLHF

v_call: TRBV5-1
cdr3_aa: CAGSSPTSLSTDTQYF

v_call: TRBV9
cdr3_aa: CASSVAQNRVYEQFF

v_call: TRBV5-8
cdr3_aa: CASSFSGGRGDTQYF

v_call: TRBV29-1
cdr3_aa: CSVSSSRDTQYF

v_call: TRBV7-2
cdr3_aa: CASSLAPGIQGNYGYTF

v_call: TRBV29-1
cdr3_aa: CSVVSLAGVYNEQFF

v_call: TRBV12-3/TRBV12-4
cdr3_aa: CASSWWGSTGELFF

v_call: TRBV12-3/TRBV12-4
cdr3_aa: CASSRLNEKLFF

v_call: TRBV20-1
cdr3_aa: CSASSGPLAKNIQYF

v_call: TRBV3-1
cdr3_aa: CASSQDLTGSSGANVLTF

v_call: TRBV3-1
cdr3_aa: CASSRAGSEQYF

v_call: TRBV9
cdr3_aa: CASSVTGTLATNEKLFF

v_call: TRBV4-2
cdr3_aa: CASSQDGTNEKLFF

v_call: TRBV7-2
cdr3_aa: CASKRSGGAIYEQFF

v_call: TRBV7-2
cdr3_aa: CASSTGRAVPNEQFF

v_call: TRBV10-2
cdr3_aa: CASSEPTRDSRGTQYF

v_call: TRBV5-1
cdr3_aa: CASSSGTDTSTQYF

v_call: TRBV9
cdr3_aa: CASSVGPAVNQETQYF

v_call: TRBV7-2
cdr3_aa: CASSPGGRYLDTQYF

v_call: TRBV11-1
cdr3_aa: CASSLGGEALMNTEAFF